The present TCR beta chain was sequenced within a study of blood T cell repertoires in COVID-19. The length of the CDR3 is 14 residues. Trimming took off 6 bases at V and 6 bases at J, with 17 bases between the two ends. Germline V gene sequence: CDR1 LNHDA, CDR2 SQIVND (reference sequence). Here immunoSEQ multiplex PCR was the method, and the copy in TCRdb shows in-frame clones only, minus some. The sample records 200,000 to 250,000 clones, 86% being singletons. The clonotype comes from a woman in her forties or fifties in a cohort exposed to, infected with or recovered from COVID-19 (not recorded which). The sequenced sample was PBMCs or T cells enriched from blood (not recorded which). The rearrangement joins TRBV19 to TRBJ1-1; D is unclear. CDR3 in amino acids: CASSGGRARSEAFF. The DNA of the CDR3 is TGTGCCAGTAGCGGCGGGAGGGCTCGTTCTGAAGCTTTCTTT. Full variable domain (outside the CDR3, taken from reference TRBV19 and TRBJ1-1): DGGITQSPKYLFRKEGQNVTLSCEQNLNHDAMYWYRQDPGQGLRLIYYSQIVNDFQKGDIAEGYSVSREKKESFPLTVTSAQKNPTAFYLCASSGGRARSEAFFGQGTRLTVV.